Presented here are 27 T cell receptor beta chains from one specimen sequenced in a study of Graves' ophthalmopathy and Graves' hyperthyroidism. RNA transcripts were the source from which TCR beta CDR3 regions were amplified. Amplification began with first-round RT-PCR using HTBI primers, then second-round multiplex PCR was performed. TCRdb itself ran the multiplex PCR reads through MiXCR, one entry per CDR3 protein. Among some 750,000 distinct CDR3 sequences listed, about 44% were seen once. Specimen: peripheral blood. The receptors here all came from an adult man with Graves' ophthalmopathy.

V and J are TRBV7-7 and TRBJ2-7; unclear D gene. The CDR3 contains 14 residues. With 2 bases removed from V and 4 bases from J, the gap between germline ends came to 12 bases. Germline CDR1 SSHAT, CDR2 FNYEAQ (reference sequence). The CDR3, as DNA: TGTGCCAGCAGCTTAAATTATGGCTCGTACGAGCAGTACTTC. Translation: CASSLNYGSYEQYF.

This clonotype was picked up a small number of times. The chain is built from TRBV20-1 and TRBJ2-7; weak D call: TRBD2 (6 bases). The CDR3 consists of 14 residues. V lost 6 bases and J lost 0, with 15 bases in between. Germline-derived CDR1 and CDR2 are DFQATT and SNEGSKA (reference sequence). CDR3 amino acids: CSAGTSKASYEQYF. In DNA form, the CDR3 reads TGCAGTGCGGGAACTAGCAAGGCCTCCTACGAGCAGTACTTC.

The chain is built from TRBV11-2 and TRBJ2-7, with TRBD1 matching over 9 bases. The CDR3 loop spans 17 amino acids. CDR1 and CDR2 from the germline V gene are SGHAT and FQNNGV. The V and J ends lost 5 bases and 7 bases, in that order; junction bases with no gene match: 18. In DNA form, the CDR3 reads TGTGCCAGCAGCCTCCTGACAGGGGGGGATCGGGCCTTTGAGCAGTACTTC. Translating it yields CASSLLTGGDRAFEQYF. The whole variable domain, filled in from reference TRBV11-2 and TRBJ2-7, reads EAGVAQSPRYKIIEKRQSVAFWCNPISGHATLYWYQQILGQGPKLLIQFQNNGVVDDSQLPKDRFSAERLKGVDSTLKIQPAKLEDSAVYLCASSLLTGGDRAFEQYFGPGTRLTVT.

This clonotype appeared a few times. V is TRBV20-1 and J is TRBJ1-4, with D possibly being TRBD1 (6 bases). The CDR3 has 13 amino acids. Trimming removed 5 bases at V and 4 bases at J, with 11 bases between. In germline, CDR1 is DFQATT, CDR2 SNEGSKA (reference sequence). For the CDR3, the DNA is TGCAGTGCTGATGACAGGAATAATGAAAAACTGTTTTTT. It codes for CSADDRNNEKLFF.

This rearrangement joins TRBV5-5 to TRBJ1-1, with D tentatively TRBD1 (5 bases). The CDR3 is made up of 13 amino acids. The V end was cut by 7 bases, the J end by 7 bases, with 17 bases between. From germline, CDR1 is SGHKS and CDR2 YYEKEE (reference sequence). The CDR3 loop reads CASSATAVVEAFF. The DNA of the CDR3 is TGTGCCAGCTCAGCGACAGCCGTAGTTGAAGCTTTCTTT.

As to this clonotype: One junction end disagrees with the germline gene, perhaps due to a read error. The chain combines TRBV10-3 with TRBJ1-1; D gene uncertain. Germline assignment: CDR1 ENHRY and CDR2 SYGVKD. The CDR3 is made up of 13 amino acids. CDR3 residues: CASSELLDTEAFF. The CDR3 nucleotides are TGTGCCAGCAGTGAGCTACTCGACACTGAAGCTTTCTTT.

The chain links TRBV7-9 to TRBJ2-7; unclear D gene. The CDR3 sequence is 15 residues long. Trimming cost V 1 base and J 2 bases, with 12 bases left between them. Germline V CDR1 and CDR2: SEHNR, FQNEAQ (reference sequence). The CDR3 reads CASSLVSSFPYEQYF. The CDR3 region has the DNA TGTGCCAGCAGCTTAGTATCTTCCTTCCCCTACGAGCAGTACTTC.

As regards this clonotype: A much larger clone differs by one base, so this may be a read error. The genes are TRBV24-1 and TRBJ2-7, with 7 nucleotides matching TRBD1. Germline V lookup: CDR1 KGHDR, CDR2 SFDVKD. CDR3 size: 12 residues. CDR3 bases: TGTGCCACCGGGGACAGCTCCTACGGGCAGTACTTC. This sequence encodes CATGDSSYGQYF.

The chain carries TRBV7-9 and TRBJ2-2; 10 bases map to TRBD1. This CDR3 is built from 15 residues. V lost 5 bases and J lost 3; bases outside the gene matches: 3. The germline CDR1 and CDR2 sequences are SEHNR and FQNEAQ (reference sequence). CDR3 bases: TGTGCCAGCAGCCAAGGGACAGGGGACACCGGGGAGCTGTTTTTT. Translating it yields CASSQGTGDTGELFF.

This clonotype has just a few counts. V usage is TRBV7-2 and J usage is TRBJ1-6; possibly TRBD1 for D (6 bases). Germline loops: CDR1 SGHTA, CDR2 FQGNSA. The CDR3 extends over 18 amino acids. The V and J ends lost 5 bases and 0 bases respectively, with 17 bases between them. The CDR3 reads CASSARQASSSYNSPLHF. CDR3 nucleotide sequence: TGTGCCAGCAGCGCAAGACAGGCGTCGAGCTCCTATAATTCACCCCTCCACTTT.

The chain joins TRBV20-1 to TRBJ2-5; D unclear. Germline CDR1 is DFQATT and CDR2 is SNEGSKA (reference sequence). The CDR3 has 12 residues. Trimming pared 3 bases from V and 1 base from J, leaving 6 bases between. The CDR3 DNA reads as TGCAGTGCTAGGGCCCCCCAAGAGACCCAGTACTTC. Amino acids: CSARAPQETQYF.

The chain combines TRBV7-9 with TRBJ2-2; tentatively, D is TRBD1 (5 bases). Trimming shortened V by 2 bases and J by 1 base, and 14 bases separated the two germline ends. The CDR3 is 17 amino acids. Germline V gene sequence: CDR1 SEHNR, CDR2 FQNEAQ (reference sequence). The CDR3 protein is CASSLRFRQGNTGELFF. CDR3 DNA sequence: TGTGCCAGCAGCTTAAGGTTTCGGCAGGGGAACACCGGGGAGCTGTTTTTT.

This clonotype showed up many times. The chain employs TRBV10-3 and TRBJ2-7; 8 bases fit TRBD1. The germline V gene has CDR1 ENHRY and CDR2 SYGVKD. After removal of 6 bases from V and 5 bases from J, the junction contained 6 bases not matched to a gene. The CDR3 is made up of 13 amino acids. The CDR3 loop reads CAIRNRGENEQYF. DNA of the CDR3: TGTGCCATCAGGAACAGGGGGGAGAACGAGCAGTACTTC.

V usage is TRBV10-2 and J usage is TRBJ1-4, with unresolved D. This CDR3 has 14 amino acids. Trimming took off 0 bases at V and 5 bases at J, with 7 bases between the two ends. The germline CDR1 and CDR2 sequences are WSHSY and SAAADI. CDR3 protein: CASSESGQNEKLFF. For the CDR3, the DNA is TGCGCCAGCAGTGAGTCAGGGCAGAATGAAAAACTGTTTTTT.

The rearrangement links TRBV10-3 to TRBJ2-6; TRBD1 matches at 10 bases. Germline CDR1 and CDR2: ENHRY and SYGVKD. This CDR3 is built from 17 residues. Trimming removed 7 bases from V and 1 base from J; junction bases left unmatched: 7. The CDR3 bases are TGTGCCATCAAGGAAGGGACAGGGGCGTCTGGGGCCAACGTCCTGACTTTC. Translation: CAIKEGTGASGANVLTF.

This clonotype came up a few times. The chain carries TRBV7-2 and TRBJ1-5; D not resolved. Deletions cut 5 bases from V and 4 bases from J, with 9 bases between. The CDR3 runs 13 residues. Germline V gene lookup returns CDR1 SGHTA and CDR2 FQGNSA. Written as DNA, the CDR3 is TGTGCCAGCAGCCGAATGATTAATCAGCCCCAGCATTTT. Protein sequence: CASSRMINQPQHF.

This clonotype appeared a few times. The V call is TRBV29-1, the J call TRBJ1-1; D may be TRBD1 (6 bases). The CDR3 length is 14 residues. CDR1 is SQVTM and CDR2 is ANQGSEA in the germline V gene. V was clipped by 4 bases and J by 1 base, with 13 bases between them. The CDR3 sequence is CSVVTGGRNTEAFF. In DNA form, the CDR3 reads TGCAGCGTTGTCACGGGGGGGCGGAACACTGAAGCTTTCTTT.

The chain combines TRBV7-2 with TRBJ2-5; D is tentatively TRBD1 or TRBD2 (5 bases each). V gave up 4 bases and J gave up 5 bases, with 11 bases separating them. Germline assignment: CDR1 SGHTA and CDR2 FQGNSA. The CDR3 contains 13 residues. CDR3 DNA sequence: TGTGCCAGCAGCTCCGGGACCTACGAGACCCAGTACTTC. Protein: CASSSGTYETQYF.

The V gene is TRBV19, the J gene TRBJ1-6, with D possibly being TRBD1 (5 bases). CDR1 and CDR2 from the germline V gene are LNHDA and SQIVND (reference sequence). The CDR3 sequence is 15 residues long. V lost 11 bases and J lost 10, with 24 bases in between. CDR3: CAWSQAKGVGSPLHF. The DNA of the CDR3 is TGTGCCTGGAGTCAAGCGAAAGGGGTTGGGTCACCCCTCCACTTT.

Regarding this clonotype: One end of the junction is discordant with germline, which a read error may explain. The gene calls are TRBV24-1 and TRBJ1-2; the D gene is possibly TRBD1 (5 bases). This CDR3 contains 14 residues. Germline values: CDR1 KGHDR, CDR2 SFDVKD. The CDR3: CATRQGGTNYGCTF. Written as DNA, the CDR3 is TGTGCCACCAGGCAGGGAGGCACTAACTATGGCTGCACCTTC.

In this sample, this clonotype turned up a few times. This may stem from a read error, because a much larger clone lies one nucleotide away. V gene TRBV7-9 combines with J gene TRBJ1-1; D unclear. Trimming cost V 3 bases and J 0 bases, with 11 bases left between them. The CDR3 extends over 15 amino acids. CDR1 and CDR2 (germline): SEHNR, FQNEAQ (reference sequence). The chain's CDR3 is CASSFSGSMNTEAFF. The DNA for the CDR3 is TGTGCCAGCAGCTTCTCTGGCAGCATGAACACTGAAGCTTTCTTT.

The chain couples TRBV14 to TRBJ2-7, with no clear D. Between the trimmed V and J ends, which lost 0 bases and 6 bases, there was a span of 6 bases. The CDR3 length is 12 residues. Germline values: CDR1 SGHDN, CDR2 FVKESK. CDR3 DNA: TGTGCCAGCAGCCAAGATACCATCGAGCAGTACTTC. It specifies CASSQDTIEQYF.

This chain joins TRBV2 and TRBJ1-1; 8 bases map to TRBD1. J lost 5 bases, V lost 5 bases, and 7 bases had no gene match. This CDR3 region has 14 residues. Germline V gene data show CDR1 as SNHLY and CDR2 as FYNNEI. Written as DNA, the CDR3 is TGTGCCAGCAGTCGCAGGGGGCGCGAGACTGAAGCTTTCTTT. Translated: CASSRRGRETEAFF.

With regard to this clonotype: This could be a read error, since a much larger clone is one nucleotide away. This chain uses TRBV10-3 with TRBJ2-7; no reliable D call. The DNA end favors TRBJ2-1, so the J call may be wrong. Germline lookup yields CDR1 ENHRY and CDR2 SYGVKD. This CDR3 comprises 15 residues. CDR3 DNA sequence: TGTGCCATGTACCCGCGACCAAGACGAGTTTACGAGCAGTTCTTC. Protein product: CAMYPRPRRVYEQFF.

The chain has TRBV2 and TRBJ2-3; no definite D call. CDR3 size: 12 residues. Germline assignment: CDR1 SNHLY and CDR2 FYNNEI. Trimming stripped 3 bases from V and 2 bases from J, with 3 bases between. Here the CDR3 reads CASSEVTDTQYF. The CDR3 DNA follows: TGTGCCAGCAGTGAGGTCACAGATACGCAGTATTTT.

This clonotype was seen ten or more times. The V call is TRBV10-3, the J call TRBJ1-4; no clear D. The CDR3 runs to 13 residues. Looked up from germline, CDR1 is ENHRY and CDR2 is SYGVKD. Trimming shortened V by 4 bases and J by 3 bases, and 6 bases separated the two germline ends. CDR3 protein: CAISVQANEKLFF. Here the CDR3 DNA reads TGTGCCATCAGTGTCCAGGCTAATGAAAAACTGTTTTTT.

This clonotype has just a few counts. The genes are TRBV7-9 and TRBJ2-7; 7 bases map to TRBD2. CDR3 size: 13 residues. The V and J ends lost 1 base and 7 bases, in that order; junction bases with no gene match: 4. The germline CDR1 and CDR2 sequences are SEHNR and FQNEAQ (reference sequence). CDR3 residues: CASSLDPRGEQYF. CDR3 sequence (DNA): TGTGCCAGCAGCTTAGATCCGCGGGGGGAGCAGTACTTC.